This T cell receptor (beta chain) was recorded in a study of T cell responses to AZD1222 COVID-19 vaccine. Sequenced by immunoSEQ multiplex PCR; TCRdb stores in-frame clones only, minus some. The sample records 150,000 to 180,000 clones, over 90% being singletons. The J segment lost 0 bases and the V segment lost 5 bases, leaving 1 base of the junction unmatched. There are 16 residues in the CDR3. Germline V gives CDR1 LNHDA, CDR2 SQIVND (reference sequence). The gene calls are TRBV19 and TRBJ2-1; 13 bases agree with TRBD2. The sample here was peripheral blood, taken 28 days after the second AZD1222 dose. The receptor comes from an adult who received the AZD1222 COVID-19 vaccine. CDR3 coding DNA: TGTGCCAGTAGTCGGACTAGCGGGAGCTCCTACAATGAGCAGTTCTTC. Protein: CASSRTSGSSYNEQFF.